The 12 T cell receptor beta chains in this list originate from one sample, sequenced in a study of immune heterogeneity within non-small cell lung tumors. In a multiplex PCR, 32 V and 13 J primers amplified TCR beta CDR3. TCRdb independently ran MiXCR on the multiplex PCR reads; one entry per CDR3 protein. This table holds about 20,000 distinct CDR3 sequences, 25% to 35% found once. Genomic DNA extracted from bulk tumor tissue served as template. A total of 600 ng was used per sample. Taken during surgery, several biopsies per primary tumor were spaced as far apart as possible within the tumor mass. Curative surgery was undertaken by patients, who had untreated, newly diagnosed non-small cell lung cancer. Input material: lung tumor tissue. These receptors originate from a man aged 35-49 years with non-small cell lung cancer.

In regard to this clonotype: A read error may produce the germline difference seen at one junction end. The V and J genes are TRBV20-1 and TRBJ1-1; 10 bases line up with TRBD1. The CDR3 has 16 amino acids. Per the germline V gene, CDR1 is DFQATT and CDR2 is SNEGSKA (reference sequence). The CDR3 is CSASGTGVGKNPEAFF. In nucleotides, the CDR3 is TGCAGTGCTAGTGGGACAGGGGTAGGCAAGAACCCTGAAGCTTTCTTT.

By share, this clonotype ranks as medium-sized (0.01 to 0.1%). The CDR3 nucleotides are TGTGCCACCAGTGATTTGCAACGTTCCTACAATGAGCAGTTCTTC. Protein: CATSDLQRSYNEQFF. V gene TRBV24-1 combines with J gene TRBJ2-1; D remains ambiguous. V lost 0 bases and J lost 1, with 6 bases in between. The CDR3 contains 15 residues. Germline assignment: CDR1 KGHDR and CDR2 SFDVKD.

The rearrangement uses TRBV24-1 and TRBJ2-3, with 7 nucleotides matching TRBD1. The CDR3 sequence is 14 residues long. The germline gives CDR1 KGHDR, CDR2 SFDVKD. V was clipped by 6 bases and J by 6 bases; unmatched bases: 8. The DNA of the CDR3 is TGTGCCACCAGTATCAGGGGGACCGTGGATACGCAGTATTTT. Amino acid sequence: CATSIRGTVDTQYF.

This clonotype came up a few times. The chain uses TRBV5-1 and TRBJ2-7; TRBD2 agrees at 9 bases. V was clipped by 3 bases and J by 0 bases; unmatched bases: 7. CDR3 length equals 16 residues. The germline CDR1 and CDR2 sequences are SGHRS and YFSETQ. The CDR3 loop reads CASSWTTSGSSYEQYF. The CDR3 DNA reads TGCGCCAGCAGCTGGACGACTAGCGGAAGCTCCTACGAGCAGTACTTC.

This clonotype appeared a single time. The gene calls are TRBV29-1 and TRBJ1-4; weak D call: TRBD1 (6 bases). This CDR3 is built from 12 residues. CDR1 and CDR2 from the germline V gene are SQVTM and ANQGSEA. Deletions cut 5 bases from V and 8 bases from J, with 12 bases between. Here the CDR3 reads CSVRGAGEKLFF. As DNA, the CDR3 is TGCAGCGTTCGGGGGGCGGGGGAAAAACTGTTTTTT.

V usage is TRBV4-3 and J usage is TRBJ1-3; D gene unclear. From germline, CDR1 is LGHNA and CDR2 YSLEER. V was pared by 0 bases and J by 1 base, with 7 bases between. The length of the CDR3 is 15 residues. The CDR3 nucleotides are TGCGCCAGCAGCCAAGACGGGGTGTCTGGAAACACCATATATTTT. Translated, it gives CASSQDGVSGNTIYF.

This clonotype was detected only a few times. The rearrangement joins TRBV30 to TRBJ2-2; 10 bases fit TRBD1. The V gene end was trimmed by 3 bases and the J gene end by 4 bases; junction bases not matched to a gene: 5. The CDR3 runs 15 residues. Germline V gene data show CDR1 as GTSNPN and CDR2 as SVGIG (reference sequence). DNA for the CDR3: TGTGCCTGGAGGAGACAGGGGGCCGGCACCGGGGAGCTGTTTTTT. Residues: CAWRRQGAGTGELFF. Full variable domain (remainder filled in from reference TRBV30 and TRBJ2-2): SQTIHQWPATLVQPVGSPLSLECTVEGTSNPNLYWYRQAAGRGLQLLFYSVGIGQISSEVPQNLSASRPQDRQFILSSKKLLLSDSGFYLCAWRRQGAGTGELFFGEGSRLTVL.

This clonotype is medium-sized in the sample. The V and J genes are TRBV30 and TRBJ1-1, with D perhaps matching TRBD1 (6 bases). Germline V gene lookup returns CDR1 GTSNPN and CDR2 SVGIG (reference sequence). The V end was cut by 3 bases, the J end by 1 base, with 9 bases between. The CDR3 contains 13 residues. CDR3 loop: CAWSKGGNTEAFF. CDR3 nucleotide sequence: TGTGCCTGGAGCAAGGGGGGGAACACTGAAGCTTTCTTT.

This clonotype is medium-sized in the sample. The chain has TRBV11-2 and TRBJ2-1, with TRBD2 matching 13 bases. The CDR3 extends over 17 amino acids. Germline trimming cut 1 base from V and 8 bases from J; bases unmatched to any gene: 8. The germline CDR1 and CDR2 sequences are SGHAT and FQNNGV. CDR3 region: CASSLGTGTSGKYEQFF. The CDR3 region has the DNA TGTGCCAGCAGCTTAGGCACCGGGACTAGCGGGAAGTATGAGCAGTTCTTC.

By share of the sample, this clonotype is medium-sized. One junction end does not reproduce the germline sequence, and a read error may be involved. DNA for the CDR3: TGTGCCAGCAGCTTAGCGGGAGCGGGGAATGAGCAGTTCTTC. Its protein product is CASSLAGAGNEQFF. The rearrangement joins TRBV12-3 or TRBV12-4 to TRBJ2-1; 9 nucleotides line up with TRBD2. CDR3 length: 14 amino acids.

Worth noting for this clonotype: This may stem from a read error, because a much larger clone lies one nucleotide away. The genes are TRBV28 and TRBJ2-7, with TRBD2 identical over 7 bases. The germline V gene encodes CDR1 MDHEN and CDR2 SYDVKM. CDR3 length equals 14 residues. V shed 4 bases, J shed 3 bases, and the junction held 6 bases outside the gene matches. CDR3 protein: CASSWEGMDYEQYF. CDR3 DNA sequence: TGTGCCAGCAGTTGGGAGGGGATGGACTACGAGCAGTACTTC.

This clonotype was detected only a few times. The J gene is TRBJ2-3, the V gene TRBV11-2; D remains ambiguous. This CDR3 is built from 13 residues. Germline CDR1 reads SGHAT; CDR2 reads FQNNGV. The V and J ends lost 4 bases and 4 bases respectively, with 9 bases between them. DNA for the CDR3: TGTGCCAGCAGCTCCGGGCCTGCAGATACGCAGTATTTT. Translated, it gives CASSSGPADTQYF.